A selection of T cell receptor beta chains follows, all from one sample in a study of human CD8 memory T cell subsets. TCRdb reprocessed the 5' RACE reads and stores each CDR3 protein as one record, lacking DNA. This specimen shows more than 10,000 distinct CDR3 sequences; the ten leading clones hold just over 20%. Sequenced: CD8+ T cells from PBMCs. The receptor set was obtained from a human donor in good health. The CDR3 runs from the conserved cysteine through the conserved F or W. Where a row states a size, it is once, few, many or the class of an expanded clone; other rows omit it.

v_gene: TRBV20-1; j_gene: TRBJ2-1; abundance: .; len: 14; CDR3aa: CSVPDRSSYNEQFF
v_gene: TRBV11-2; j_gene: TRBJ2-2; abundance: medium-sized; len: 12; CDR3aa: CASTNSPGELFF
v_gene: TRBV10-3; j_gene: TRBJ1-5; abundance: medium-sized; len: 13; CDR3aa: CAISEEVLTPQHF
v_gene: TRBV6-5; j_gene: TRBJ1-2; abundance: .; len: 15; CDR3aa: CASSSSRTGGDGYTF
v_gene: TRBV28; j_gene: TRBJ2-1; abundance: .; len: 12; CDR3aa: CASSTTYNEQFF
v_gene: TRBV5-1; j_gene: TRBJ1-5; abundance: .; len: 16; CDR3aa: CASSLGPGRVNQPQHF
v_gene: TRBV19; j_gene: TRBJ1-1; abundance: medium-sized; len: 15; CDR3aa: CASSTVPLGNTEAFF
v_gene: TRBV7-2; j_gene: TRBJ2-7; abundance: .; len: 14; CDR3aa: CASSLQTGSYEQYF
v_gene: TRBV7-9; j_gene: TRBJ2-7; abundance: .; len: 14; CDR3aa: CASSFRDSSHEQYF
v_gene: TRBV7-2; j_gene: TRBJ1-5; abundance: .; len: 12; CDR3aa: CASSPLGQPQHF
v_gene: TRBV9; j_gene: TRBJ1-5; abundance: .; len: 14; CDR3aa: CASSVGGGNQPQHF
v_gene: TRBV6-6; j_gene: TRBJ1-1; abundance: .; len: 14; CDR3aa: CASSWNRGMSEAFF
v_gene: TRBV29-1; j_gene: TRBJ2-7; abundance: .; len: 14; CDR3aa: CSVFGTVLGYEQYF
v_gene: TRBV20-1; j_gene: TRBJ2-1; abundance: .; len: 14; CDR3aa: CSARGSGRKNEQFF
v_gene: TRBV11-2; j_gene: TRBJ2-7; abundance: .; len: 14; CDR3aa: CASSLGWGDREQYF
v_gene: TRBV28; j_gene: TRBJ2-7; abundance: .; len: 15; CDR3aa: CASSFKGQGHYEQYF
v_gene: TRBV7-9; j_gene: TRBJ2-3; abundance: .; len: 15; CDR3aa: CASRDGQGGTDTQYF
v_gene: TRBV15; j_gene: TRBJ2-7; abundance: .; len: 13; CDR3aa: CATSRDRYYEQYF
v_gene: TRBV10-1; j_gene: TRBJ2-2; abundance: .; len: 16; CDR3aa: CASALGGAGYTGELFF
v_gene: TRBV6-5; j_gene: TRBJ1-2; abundance: .; len: 14; CDR3aa: CASSTTGGDYGYTF
v_gene: TRBV29-1; j_gene: TRBJ2-7; abundance: medium-sized; len: 12; CDR3aa: CSAGTGIYEQYF
v_gene: TRBV19; j_gene: TRBJ2-3; abundance: .; len: 17; CDR3aa: CASSIRRLAGGLATQYF
v_gene: TRBV6-5; j_gene: TRBJ2-7; abundance: .; len: 14; CDR3aa: CASSSGTGRDEQYF
v_gene: TRBV5-6; j_gene: TRBJ1-5; abundance: .; len: 15; CDR3aa: CASSAGQMPRGPQHF
v_gene: TRBV6-1; j_gene: TRBJ2-4; abundance: .; len: 19; CDR3aa: CASSEWDRRNLLAKNIQYF
v_gene: TRBV6-5; j_gene: TRBJ2-2; abundance: .; len: 12; CDR3aa: CASSSNTGELFF
v_gene: TRBV9; j_gene: TRBJ2-2; abundance: .; len: 16; CDR3aa: CASNPSPTVNTGELFF
v_gene: TRBV4-1; j_gene: TRBJ1-1; abundance: .; len: 14; CDR3aa: CASSLQGGDTEAFF
v_gene: TRBV6-5; j_gene: TRBJ2-7; abundance: .; len: 13; CDR3aa: CASSYGLNYEQYF
v_gene: TRBV28; j_gene: TRBJ2-5; abundance: .; len: 14; CDR3aa: CASWESGNEETQYF
v_gene: TRBV28; j_gene: TRBJ2-1; abundance: .; len: 12; CDR3aa: CASSFGYNEQFF
v_gene: TRBV11-2; j_gene: TRBJ1-1; abundance: medium-sized; len: 16; CDR3aa: CASSFPGTELNTEAFF
v_gene: TRBV4-3; j_gene: TRBJ2-1; abundance: .; len: 16; CDR3aa: CASSQDLAGEHNEQFF
v_gene: TRBV6-1; j_gene: TRBJ2-1; abundance: .; len: 15; CDR3aa: CASSSPGTIYNEQFF
v_gene: TRBV9; j_gene: TRBJ2-7; abundance: .; len: 11; CDR3aa: CASSVGHEQYF
v_gene: TRBV15; j_gene: TRBJ1-6; abundance: .; len: 12; CDR3aa: CATSGYNSPLHF
v_gene: TRBV20-1; j_gene: TRBJ2-5; abundance: .; len: 13; CDR3aa: CSASRGAFETQYF
v_gene: TRBV10-3; j_gene: TRBJ2-7; abundance: .; len: 16; CDR3aa: CAISDQDRGSSYEQYF
v_gene: TRBV7-6; j_gene: TRBJ2-7; abundance: .; len: 14; CDR3aa: CASSLAGGIDEQYF
v_gene: TRBV5-1; j_gene: TRBJ2-1; abundance: medium-sized; len: 15; CDR3aa: CASSGGTGGADEQFF
v_gene: TRBV3-1; j_gene: TRBJ2-7; abundance: .; len: 13; CDR3aa: CASSHLASYEQYF
v_gene: TRBV11-2; j_gene: TRBJ2-1; abundance: .; len: 15; CDR3aa: CASRAQAGGYSEQFF
v_gene: TRBV5-6; j_gene: TRBJ1-5; abundance: .; len: 16; CDR3aa: CASSSRQGDSNQPQHF
v_gene: TRBV4-1; j_gene: TRBJ1-5; abundance: .; len: 13; CDR3aa: CASSQDPGQPQHF
v_gene: TRBV29-1; j_gene: TRBJ2-7; abundance: .; len: 13; CDR3aa: CSASTDPAQEQYF